The 32 T cell receptor beta chains below all came from one sample that was sequenced in a study of lymphopenia after photon versus proton radiotherapy. Using immunoSEQ multiplex PCR, the repertoire was profiled, and TCRdb retains in-frame clones only, with some absent. The data contain 9,500 to 15,000 clones, more than 80% of them singletons. The source material was peripheral blood, sampled from a patient treated with proton-based radiotherapy. Source of these receptors: a man between 60 and 75 years old with pancreatic cancer.

This chain connects TRBV5-1 to TRBJ1-2; TRBD1 matches at 8 bases. V lost 0 bases, J lost 0 bases, and 4 bases stayed unmatched. CDR3 length: 16 residues. CDR1 and CDR2 (germline): SGHRS, YFSETQ. The CDR3 DNA follows: TGCGCCAGCAGCTTGGATGGACAGGGAACTAACTATGGCTACACCTTC. This encodes CASSLDGQGTNYGYTF.

CDR3 sequence reads: CASSPGLRGFNYGYTF. The CDR3 DNA follows: TGCGCCAGCAGCCCGGGACTAAGGGGTTTTAACTATGGCTACACCTTC. J is TRBJ1-2 and V is TRBV5-1; possibly TRBD1 for D (5 bases). Germline values: CDR1 SGHRS, CDR2 YFSETQ. The CDR3 totals 16 residues. V was clipped by 4 bases and J by 1 base, with 17 bases between them.

This rearrangement joins TRBV7-9 to TRBJ1-1; D remains ambiguous. Trimming took off 0 bases at V and 0 bases at J, with 2 bases between the two ends. In germline, CDR1 is SEHNR, CDR2 FQNEAQ (reference sequence). This CDR3 has 13 amino acids. CDR3 sequence (DNA): TGTGCCAGCAGCTTAGCGTTGAACACTGAAGCTTTCTTT. Translating it yields CASSLALNTEAFF.

The gene calls are TRBV2 and TRBJ1-2; a weak D match, TRBD1 (6 bases). Germline loops: CDR1 SNHLY, CDR2 FYNNEI. V was pared by 4 bases and J by 4 bases, with 16 bases between. This CDR3 region has 15 residues. The CDR3: CASSARDMRFYGYTF. The CDR3 DNA reads as TGTGCCAGCAGTGCCCGGGACATGCGCTTCTATGGCTACACCTTC.

The chain combines TRBV18 with TRBJ1-2; perhaps TRBD1 as D (5 bases). CDR3 length equals 14 residues. CDR1 and CDR2 from the germline V gene are KGHSH and LQKENI. V was trimmed by 4 bases and J by 6 bases, leaving 15 bases between them. CDR3 DNA sequence: TGTGCCAGCTCACGGGGGACGGGGCTAGATGGCTACACCTTC. It yields the protein CASSRGTGLDGYTF.

This sequence joins TRBV11-2 and TRBJ2-7, with TRBD2 matching over 13 bases. The CDR3 is 17 residues long. CDR1 and CDR2 from the germline V gene are SGHAT and FQNNGV. The V and J ends lost 5 bases and 6 bases, in that order; junction bases with no gene match: 13. The CDR3 region has the DNA TGTGCCAGCAGCCCCCGGACTAGCGGGAGAACTTTAGCCGAGCAGTACTTC. This sequence encodes CASSPRTSGRTLAEQYF.

This chain links TRBV4-2 with TRBJ2-3, with D tentatively TRBD2 (6 bases). This CDR3 has 16 amino acids. Trimming cost V 0 bases and J 5 bases, with 15 bases left between them. Germline V gene data show CDR1 as LGHNA and CDR2 as YNFKEQ. In DNA, the CDR3 is TGTGCCAGCAGCCAAGATCTGGGGGTGGGAGGAGATACGCAGTATTTT. Its translation is CASSQDLGVGGDTQYF.

The chain has TRBV19 and TRBJ2-1; D may correspond to TRBD1 or TRBD2 (7 bases each). The germline V gene encodes CDR1 LNHDA and CDR2 SQIVND (reference sequence). This CDR3 is 13 amino acids long. Between the trimmed V and J ends, which lost 7 bases and 9 bases, there was a span of 16 bases. The CDR3 region has the DNA TGTGCCAGTACCAACAGGGGAGGGGGTGAGCAGTTCTTC. This translates into CASTNRGGGEQFF. The full variable domain, completed using reference TRBV19 and TRBJ2-1, is DGGITQSPKYLFRKEGQNVTLSCEQNLNHDAMYWYRQDPGQGLRLIYYSQIVNDFQKGDIAEGYSVSREKKESFPLTVTSAQKNPTAFYLCASTNRGGGEQFFGPGTRLTVL.

The chain combines TRBV5-1 with TRBJ2-2; tentative D call: TRBD2 (6 bases). Germline V gene lookup returns CDR1 SGHRS and CDR2 YFSETQ. Between the trimmed V and J ends, which lost 4 bases and 4 bases, there was a span of 14 bases. This CDR3 has 15 residues. The DNA of the CDR3 is TGCGCCAGCAGCCCTAGGACTACTCGCACCGGGGAGCTGTTTTTT. It encodes CASSPRTTRTGELFF.

The rearrangement joins TRBV9 to TRBJ2-3, with D possibly being TRBD2 (6 bases). The V end lost 3 bases, the J end lost 0 bases, and 11 bases lay between the germline ends. The CDR3 is made up of 15 amino acids. Per germline, CDR1 SGDLS and CDR2 YYNGEE. The DNA of the CDR3 is TGTGCCAGCAGCGAGTTTAGCGGAAGCACAGATACGCAGTATTTT. Protein sequence: CASSEFSGSTDTQYF. Supplemented by reference TRBV9 and TRBJ2-3, the full variable domain reads DSGVTQTPKHLITATGQRVTLRCSPRSGDLSVYWYQQSLDQGLQFLIQYYNGEERAKGNILERFSAQQFPDLHSELNLSSLELGDSALYFCASSEFSGSTDTQYFGPGTRLTVL.

J is TRBJ1-3 and V is TRBV5-1; D is undetermined. From germline, CDR1 is SGHRS and CDR2 YFSETQ. V was pared by 0 bases and J by 0 bases, with 4 bases between. This CDR3 is built from 14 residues. This CDR3 reads CASSLESSGNTIYF. CDR3 bases: TGCGCCAGCAGCTTGGAGTCCTCTGGAAACACCATATATTTT.

The CDR3 here is CASSLEQIPLNTEAFF. The CDR3 region has the DNA TGTGCCAGCAGCTTAGAACAGATTCCCTTGAACACTGAAGCTTTCTTT. The chain employs TRBV11-2 and TRBJ1-1; D call uncertain. Trimming shortened V by 0 bases and J by 0 bases, and 11 bases separated the two germline ends. Germline CDR1 and CDR2: SGHAT and FQNNGV. CDR3 length: 16 residues.

The table lists this clone with a count of one. The V and J genes are TRBV11-3 and TRBJ2-3; D could derive from TRBD1 or TRBD2 (6 bases each). Trimming shortened V by 6 bases and J by 8 bases, and 12 bases separated the two germline ends. There are 12 residues in the CDR3. Germline CDR1 is SGHNT and CDR2 is YENEEA. CDR3 sequence reads: CASSRGGPTQYF. DNA of the CDR3: TGTGCCAGCAGTCGTGGGGGGCCTACGCAGTATTTT.

The sample holds a few counts of this clone. The V and J genes are TRBV27 and TRBJ2-1; tentatively, D is TRBD2 (6 bases). Germline values: CDR1 MNHEY, CDR2 SMNVEV (reference sequence). The V end lost 2 bases, the J end lost 4 bases, and 12 bases lay between the germline ends. The CDR3 has 15 amino acids. The CDR3 bases are TGTGCCAGCAGTTTAGCGTCTAGCGTTTACAATGAGCAGTTCTTC. Translated, it gives CASSLASSVYNEQFF.

This chain joins TRBV14 and TRBJ2-7; D is unclear. The V gene's germline CDR1 is SGHDN and CDR2 FVKESK. The CDR3 length is 16 residues. Trimming stripped 2 bases from V and 6 bases from J, with 20 bases between. CDR3 amino acids: CASSQPRTRLVGEQYF. The CDR3, as DNA: TGTGCCAGCAGCCAACCCCGGACCAGGTTAGTGGGCGAGCAGTACTTC.

The chain couples TRBV16 to TRBJ2-1; TRBD2 matches 9 bases. Germline loops: CDR1 KGHSY, CDR2 FQNENV. The V segment lost 5 bases and the J segment 8 bases; nucleotides outside the gene matches: 7. There are 14 residues in the CDR3. CDR3 sequence reads: CASSVVAGVDEQFF. In DNA form, the CDR3 reads TGTGCCAGCAGCGTGGTAGCGGGAGTAGATGAGCAGTTCTTC.

This clone was seen a few times. The J gene is TRBJ1-4, the V gene TRBV14, with D hard to call. The CDR3 has 16 amino acids. The germline V gene encodes CDR1 SGHDN and CDR2 FVKESK. V lost 3 bases to trimming and J lost 2 bases, with 13 bases between them. CDR3 in DNA: TGTGCCAGCAGCCAGGACCGGGTCCGGACTAATGAAAAACTGTTTTTT. Protein sequence: CASSQDRVRTNEKLFF.

This chain uses TRBV7-3 with TRBJ2-1; D perhaps matches TRBD2 (5 bases). Germline V gene sequence: CDR1 SGHTA, CDR2 FQGTGA. The CDR3 has 15 residues. The V and J ends lost 0 bases and 5 bases respectively, with 11 bases between them. CDR3: CASSLTPLADNEQFF. The CDR3 DNA follows: TGTGCCAGCAGCTTAACCCCCCTAGCCGACAATGAGCAGTTCTTC.

This chain uses TRBV5-6 with TRBJ2-3, with D uncertain. Germline V gives CDR1 SGHDT, CDR2 YYEEEE. Trimming took off 2 bases at V and 1 base at J, with 11 bases between the two ends. The CDR3 contains 15 residues. DNA for the CDR3: TGTGCCAGCAGCTTTAGGCAGCTACGCACAGATACGCAGTATTTT. Encoded protein: CASSFRQLRTDTQYF.

This chain joins TRBV30 and TRBJ2-5; D possibly corresponds to TRBD1 (5 bases). Germline CDR1 is GTSNPN and CDR2 is SVGIG (reference sequence). The length of the CDR3 is 17 residues. The V gene lost 0 bases and the J gene lost 2 bases, with 19 bases spanning the gap. The DNA of the CDR3 is TGTGCCTGGAGTGTACTTGTTAGGGGCAGGGTTCAAGAGACCCAGTACTTC. Amino acid sequence: CAWSVLVRGRVQETQYF.

V gene TRBV9 combines with J gene TRBJ2-7; D gene ambiguous. Germline CDR1 reads SGDLS; CDR2 reads YYNGEE. This CDR3 has 15 residues. V shed 0 bases and J shed 5 bases, with 15 bases lying between them. CDR3 sequence reads: CASSVGEGPGDEQYF. CDR3 nucleotide sequence: TGTGCCAGCAGCGTAGGAGAAGGGCCCGGAGACGAGCAGTACTTC.

The V gene is TRBV30, the J gene TRBJ2-2; TRBD1 might be the D (5 bases). From germline, CDR1 is GTSNPN and CDR2 SVGIG (reference sequence). Trimming cost V 3 bases and J 5 bases, with 13 bases left between them. This CDR3 has 14 residues. CDR3 residues: CAWSPRKGTGELFF. The CDR3 bases are TGTGCCTGGAGCCCCAGGAAGGGGACCGGGGAGCTGTTTTTT. The whole variable domain, filled in from reference TRBV30 and TRBJ2-2, reads SQTIHQWPATLVQPVGSPLSLECTVEGTSNPNLYWYRQAAGRGLQLLFYSVGIGQISSEVPQNLSASRPQDRQFILSSKKLLLSDSGFYLCAWSPRKGTGELFFGEGSRLTVL.

The chain joins TRBV11-2 to TRBJ2-1, with D tentatively TRBD2 (6 bases). This CDR3 is 18 amino acids long. The germline V gene has CDR1 SGHAT and CDR2 FQNNGV. The V end lost 3 bases, the J end lost 0 bases, and 18 bases lay between the germline ends. The CDR3 spells CASSFALRRGSSYNEQFF. In DNA form, the CDR3 reads TGTGCCAGCAGCTTTGCCTTAAGGCGGGGTAGCTCCTACAATGAGCAGTTCTTC.

The V and J genes are TRBV10-3 and TRBJ2-5; 10 nucleotides agree with TRBD1. TRBJ2-7 matches the DNA end more closely, so the J call is doubtful. The CDR3 covers 14 residues. Germline CDR1 is ENHRY and CDR2 is SYGVKD. The CDR3 DNA follows: TGTGCCATCAGTGGGGGGACAGGGGTTGACGAGCAGTACTTC. It translates to CAISGGTGVDEQYF.

The chain links TRBV7-2 to TRBJ2-1, with D perhaps being TRBD1 or TRBD2 (5 bases each). V lost 0 bases and J 7 bases, leaving 7 bases between the germline ends. Germline assignment: CDR1 SGHTA and CDR2 FQGNSA. The CDR3 extends over 13 amino acids. CDR3 sequence reads: CASSLAWGNEQFF. In nucleotides, the CDR3 is TGTGCCAGCAGCTTAGCGTGGGGGAATGAGCAGTTCTTC.

CDR3 residues: CASSKQLYEQYF. In DNA form, the CDR3 reads TGTGCCAGCAGTAAACAGCTCTACGAGCAGTACTTC. The genes are TRBV2 and TRBJ2-7, with unresolved D. Trimming left V 5 bases short and J 3 bases short, with 8 bases between. Germline V lookup: CDR1 SNHLY, CDR2 FYNNEI. The CDR3 covers 12 residues.

The CDR3 region is CASSLNRGGYTF. The CDR3 DNA is TGTGCCAGCAGCTTAAACAGGGGCGGCTACACCTTC. This chain connects TRBV5-6 to TRBJ1-2, with TRBD1 matching over 7 bases. After removal of 2 bases from V and 8 bases from J, the junction contained 3 bases not matched to a gene. Germline CDR1 SGHDT, CDR2 YYEEEE. The CDR3 has 12 residues.

The CDR3 region has the DNA TGTGCCAGCAGCTCAAGGGTTGAGCAGTTCTTC. It yields the protein CASSSRVEQFF. V and J are TRBV7-9 and TRBJ2-1; D call uncertain. Trimming took off 4 bases at V and 9 bases at J, with 7 bases between the two ends. This CDR3 spans 11 amino acids. Germline CDR1 and CDR2: SEHNR and FQNEAQ (reference sequence). Based on the CDR3 plus reference TRBV7-9 and TRBJ2-1, the full variable domain is DTGVSQNPRHKITKRGQNVTFRCDPISEHNRLYWYRQTLGQGPEFLTYFQNEAQLEKSRLLSDRFSAERPKGSFSTLEIQRTEQGDSAMYLCASSSRVEQFFGPGTRLTVL.

The rearrangement joins TRBV6-5 to TRBJ2-5; no reliable D call. The J call may not be correct, given that the DNA end is closer to TRBJ2-7. CDR3 length: 13 amino acids. Germline lookup yields CDR1 MNHEY and CDR2 SVGAGI. CDR3 nucleotide sequence: TGTGCCAGCAGACCCCGGGCAACCTACGAGCAGTACTTC. It specifies CASRPRATYEQYF.

With regard to this clone: Other DNA sequences of this sample code for an identical CDR3. The V and J genes are TRBV14 and TRBJ2-1, with D hard to call. Trimming took off 1 base at V and 10 bases at J, with 5 bases between the two ends. Germline V gene data show CDR1 as SGHDN and CDR2 as FVKESK. The CDR3 spans 11 residues. CDR3 nucleotide sequence: TGTGCCAGCAGCCAAGTTAACGAGCAGTTCTTC. Translating gives CASSQVNEQFF.

This chain uses TRBV7-2 with TRBJ1-2; possibly TRBD1 for D (5 bases). Germline CDR1 is SGHTA and CDR2 is FQGNSA. The V and J ends lost 1 base and 0 bases respectively, with 9 bases between them. This CDR3 is built from 15 residues. CDR3 nucleotides: TGTGCCAGCAGCTTAGGACAGCTTACTAACTATGGCTACACCTTC. Its protein is CASSLGQLTNYGYTF.

The rearrangement links TRBV7-2 to TRBJ2-1, with D unresolved. Germline V CDR1 and CDR2: SGHTA, FQGNSA. This CDR3 contains 15 residues. Trimming shortened V by 3 bases and J by 5 bases, and 14 bases separated the two germline ends. For the CDR3, the DNA is TGTGCCAGCAGCTTCCCAGTGGGAAACGACAATGAGCAGTTCTTC. It specifies CASSFPVGNDNEQFF.